This T cell receptor (beta chain) was obtained from a study of Ad26.COV2.S vaccination and SARS-CoV-2 variants. Study at large: Enrollment placed the donor in the COV1001 Ad26.COV2.S trial arm. Overall study findings and caveats: Total T cell responses may have been underestimated by the TCR breadth and depth analyses. Participants in the vaccine arm had higher spike-specific TCR breadth; placebo recipients had lower.

The V gene end was trimmed by 2 bases and the J gene end by 3 bases; junction bases not matched to a gene: 8. Germline V CDR1 and CDR2: SGHTA, FQGNSA. The CDR3 totals 16 residues. Details on this clone: Antigen: not known.

Treatment indicated: 15 to 20 received Ad26.COV2.S at low or high dose, single or two shots; 5 received placebo; per-sample allocation not given. Repertoires come from day 63 after the first vaccine or placebo injection. Immunization relied on an Ad26 vector, which expressed Wuhan-strain SARS-CoV-2 spike. TCRdb's copy holds only in-frame clones and misses some; the assay was immunoSEQ multiplex PCR. The sample includes 380,000 or so clones, around 89% of them seen just once. The TCR originated in a person aged 18-65 years who received the Ad26.COV2.S COVID-19 vaccine or a placebo. The chain is built from TRBV7-2 and TRBJ2-3, with 7 bases matching TRBD2. The input for sequencing was peripheral blood, taken in a trial of Ad26.COV2.S vaccine versus placebo. The CDR3 DNA reads as TGTGCCAGCAGCTTATGGACGTGGGGGGGAACAGATACGCAGTATTTT. The encoded protein is CASSLWTWGGTDTQYF.